This T cell receptor (beta chain) was sequenced for a study of graft-versus-host responses after intestinal transplantation. Study-level points and caveats: Circulating GvH clone levels at their peak were associated with HvG declines (early post-transplant).

Comments on this clone: The antigen is unknown.

Some clones are missing from TCRdb's copy, which holds only in-frame ones; the method was immunoSEQ multiplex PCR. The sample records under 25,000 clones, around nine tenths being singletons. The germline gives CDR1 MGHRA, CDR2 YSYEKL. This CDR3 region has 16 residues. J lost 5 bases, V lost 3 bases, and 8 bases had no gene match. The sample in question was bone marrow, obtained about 130 days after transplant. This TCR derives from a human patient who received an intestinal transplant, so some T cells may come from the graft donor. The chain has TRBV4-1 and TRBJ2-7; 12 bases are shared with TRBD2. The CDR3 protein is CASSQVLAGGVHEQYF. CDR3 DNA: TGCGCCAGCAGCCAGGTTCTAGCGGGAGGGGTCCACGAGCAGTACTTC.